The clone carrying this T cell receptor beta chain has a count of ten or more. The antigen is unknown. This sample is drawn from a study of CD8+CD57+ T cells in acquired aplastic anemia. On the study more broadly: The mean DNA yield obtained from sorted CD4+ and CD8+ cells came to roughly 3 ug.

Study-wide results and limits: Researchers reported that CD8+ Simpson's diversity was not significantly different in patients versus controls.

Genomic DNA, serving as template, underwent TCR beta VDJ and CDR3 profiling. TCRdb itself ran the reads through MiXCR, one entry per CDR3 protein. The sample has under 200,000 distinct CDR3 sequences, less than 65% seen once. This CDR3 comprises 12 residues. Germline V lookup: CDR1 SGHDT, CDR2 YYEEEE. Trimming cost V 1 base and J 5 bases, with 6 bases left between them. The V and J genes are TRBV5-6 and TRBJ1-1; no clear D. This clonotype originated in a human donor with severe aplastic anemia or a healthy control (not recorded which). The sample comprised sorted CD4+, CD8+, or CD8+CD57+ T cells (not recorded which) from PBMCs. CDR3 nucleotides: TGTGCCAGCAGCTTGAGGGCGACTGAAGCTTTCTTT. This gives the protein CASSLRATEAFF. Complete variable domain (other parts from reference TRBV5-6 and TRBJ1-1): DAGVTQSPTHLIKTRGQQVTLRCSPKSGHDTVSWYQQALGQGPQFIFQYYEEEERQRGNFPDRFSGHQFPNYSSELNVNALLLGDSALYLCASSLRATEAFFGQGTRLTVV.